Each of the 9 T cell receptor beta chains below was sequenced from the same sample in a study of regulatory T cells in long-lasting Graves disease. As to time point: persistent/refractory GD, antithyroid drugs over 5 years with positive TRAb. The authors made the TCR library using RNA they extracted from PBMCs. CDR3-region Arm-PCR and iRepertoire HTBI primers produced the TCR beta libraries. From the multiplex PCR reads, TCRdb called clonotypes with MiXCR, one entry per CDR3 protein. This sample has about half a million distinct CDR3 sequences, with about 22% found just once. This specimen consisted of peripheral blood mononuclear cells (PBMCs), obtained when the disease was refractory, from a patient treated with antithyroid drugs. The source is a female donor with Graves disease.

The J gene is TRBJ2-3, the V gene TRBV7-2; tentative D call: TRBD2 (5 bases). The germline V gene encodes CDR1 SGHTA and CDR2 FQGNSA. CDR3 size: 13 residues. Trimming removed 5 bases at V and 2 bases at J, with 8 bases between. For the CDR3, the DNA is TGTGCCAGCAGCGGGCGGGCCACAGATACGCAGTATTTT. This gives the protein CASSGRATDTQYF.

This clonotype has just a few counts. V usage is TRBV20-1 and J usage is TRBJ1-5, with D unresolved. CDR3 length equals 12 residues. From germline, CDR1 is DFQATT and CDR2 SNEGSKA (reference sequence). Trimming cost V 5 bases and J 4 bases, with 9 bases left between them. The CDR3 nucleotides are TGCAGTGCTCACCGGGCAAATCAGCCCCAGCATTTT. It specifies CSAHRANQPQHF.

The gene calls are TRBV6-1 and TRBJ1-2, with a tentative D call TRBD1 (6 bases). Trimming left V 4 bases short and J 3 bases short, with 15 bases between. CDR1 is MNHNS, CDR2 SASEGT, per germline. The CDR3 is 15 amino acids. The CDR3 spells CASSVRGAGYYGYTF. The DNA for the CDR3 is TGTGCCAGCAGTGTTAGGGGGGCGGGTTACTATGGCTACACCTTC.

This clonotype was observed many times. The V gene is TRBV6-2 or TRBV6-3, the J gene TRBJ2-7; 9 nucleotides line up with TRBD2. The V and J ends lost 2 bases and 6 bases, in that order; junction bases with no gene match: 2. CDR3 length: 13 amino acids. CDR1 is MNHEY, CDR2 SVGEGT, per germline. For the CDR3, the DNA is TGTGCCAGCAGTTACCTAGCGGGATCCGAGCAGTACTTC. Translating gives CASSYLAGSEQYF.

This clonotype was seen repeatedly, ten times or more. The CDR3, as DNA: TGTGCCACCAGCAGACATTTAGCGGGAGAAGAGACCCAGTACTTC. Translation: CATSRHLAGEETQYF. The chain has TRBV15 and TRBJ2-5; 9 bases map to TRBD2. V shed 2 bases and J 3 bases; nucleotides not matched to a gene: 4. Germline CDR1 is LNHNV and CDR2 is YYDKDF (reference sequence). The CDR3 totals 15 residues.

This clonotype was recorded many times. V gene TRBV11-2 combines with J gene TRBJ1-1; tentative D call: TRBD1 (5 bases). The CDR3 has 12 amino acids. V gave up 10 bases and J gave up 2 bases, with 11 bases separating them. The germline V gene has CDR1 SGHAT and CDR2 FQNNGV. The CDR3 nucleotides read TGTGCCATCCAGGGCTTCAACACTGAAGCTTTCTTT. Protein product: CAIQGFNTEAFF.

This clonotype was picked up a small number of times. This chain uses TRBV20-1 with TRBJ2-3, with TRBD2 matching over 10 bases. The CDR3 is 14 amino acids. The V gene's germline CDR1 is DFQATT and CDR2 SNEGSKA (reference sequence). V lost 1 base and J lost 3; bases outside the gene matches: 1. The CDR3 sequence is CSARVGLATDTQYF. DNA for the CDR3: TGCAGTGCTAGAGTGGGACTAGCGACAGATACGCAGTATTTT.

The rearrangement links TRBV9 to TRBJ2-7; the D gene is possibly TRBD2 (5 bases). Germline lookup yields CDR1 SGDLS and CDR2 YYNGEE. The CDR3 length is 13 residues. V lost 1 base and J 3 bases, leaving 8 bases between the germline ends. Here the CDR3 DNA reads TGTGCCAGCAGCGTATCCGGGGACTACGAGCAGTACTTC. This gives the protein CASSVSGDYEQYF.

This clonotype was seen more than once but under ten times. The rearrangement links TRBV6-2 or TRBV6-3 to TRBJ1-5; TRBD1 aligns across 7 bases. Germline assignment: CDR1 MNHEY and CDR2 SVGEGT. Losses at the gene ends were 0 bases for V and 9 bases for J; bases not matched to a gene: 2. The CDR3 totals 13 residues. In DNA form, the CDR3 reads TGTGCCAGCAGTTACTCGACAGGGTGGCCCCAGCATTTT. Amino acids: CASSYSTGWPQHF.